What follows is one TCR beta chain and its context. As yet, its antigen is unknown. A process of 5'RACE template switching, which added a universal primer site and UMIs, was used to make TCR cDNA. MiXCR, run by TCRdb on the 5' RACE reads, gives a single entry per CDR3 protein. The table lists tens of thousands of distinct CDR3 sequences, roughly 7.7% of them singletons. The data stem from a study of T cells after yellow fever vaccination. Broader study findings: Once the booster was given, most primary-vaccination clones reappeared, at around 95% for CD4 and approximately 88% for CD8. Abundant clonotypes from the bulk population could have been carried over as contaminants into FACS-sorted repertoires.

Germline CDR1 reads KGHDR; CDR2 reads SFDVKD. This CDR3 region has 16 residues. Trimming cost V 4 bases and J 2 bases; bases outside gene matches: 6. The sample here was CD8+ T cells sorted from PBMCs, taken on the day of the yellow fever booster vaccination. The genes are TRBV24-1 and TRBJ1-5, with 8 nucleotides matching TRBD1. This sequence originates from a man aged 25 to 45 who received the YFV17D yellow fever vaccine. The CDR3 spells CATSETQGAGNQPQHF. The DNA for the CDR3 is TGTGCCACCAGTGAAACTCAGGGGGCAGGCAATCAGCCCCAGCATTTT.